The 19 T cell receptor beta chains below all came from one sample that was sequenced in a study of shared clonotypes between healthy human individuals. Profiling relied on immunoSEQ multiplex PCR, and the TCRdb table lists in-frame clones only, not all of them. The sample lists about 2.3 million clones, approximately 93% occurring once. Sequencing was performed on naive CD4+ T cells from PBMCs. Indicated subset: CD45RA+ positively selected. All receptors derive from a man aged 18-30 years in good health. Some clones in this sample may be carry-over from other donors' samples.

This clone came up a few times. The CDR3 loop reads CASSLGQGLGTGELFF. The CDR3 DNA reads TGTGCCAGCAGCTTAGGGCAGGGTCTTGGCACCGGGGAGCTGTTTTTT. The chain is built from TRBV7-7 and TRBJ2-2; perhaps TRBD1 as D (5 bases). Trimming pared 1 base from V and 4 bases from J, leaving 13 bases between. This CDR3 comprises 16 residues. Germline CDR1 is SSHAT and CDR2 is FNYEAQ (reference sequence).

This chain links TRBV5-4 with TRBJ2-2; the D is unclear. The CDR3 loop spans 15 amino acids. The V and J ends lost 0 bases and 1 base respectively, with 7 bases between them. The germline gives CDR1 SGHNT, CDR2 YYREEE (reference sequence). CDR3 amino acids: CASSLALGNTGELFF. For the CDR3, the DNA is TGTGCCAGCAGCTTGGCTTTAGGGAACACCGGGGAGCTGTTTTTT. Looking up the rest from reference TRBV5-4 and TRBJ2-2 gives the full variable domain: ETGVTQSPTHLIKTRGQQVTLRCSSQSGHNTVSWYQQALGQGPQFIFQYYREEENGRGNFPPRFSGLQFPNYSSELNVNALELDDSALYLCASSLALGNTGELFFGEGSRLTVL.

This rearrangement joins TRBV19 to TRBJ1-3; 9 bases match TRBD1. Trimming at V came to 6 bases and at J to 0 bases, leaving 6 bases not matched to a gene. This CDR3 contains 16 residues. Germline values: CDR1 LNHDA, CDR2 SQIVND (reference sequence). The CDR3: CASSRETGGSGNTIYF. In nucleotides, the CDR3 is TGTGCCAGTAGCCGAGAGACAGGGGGCTCTGGAAACACCATATATTTT. The variable domain in full, completed from reference TRBV19 and TRBJ1-3, reads DGGITQSPKYLFRKEGQNVTLSCEQNLNHDAMYWYRQDPGQGLRLIYYSQIVNDFQKGDIAEGYSVSREKKESFPLTVTSAQKNPTAFYLCASSRETGGSGNTIYFGEGSWLTVV.

In DNA form, the CDR3 reads TGTGCCAGCAGCTTCGGACAGGGGACGTCTAACGAGCAGTACTTC. Protein: CASSFGQGTSNEQYF. V gene TRBV7-9 combines with J gene TRBJ2-7; 9 nucleotides align to TRBD1. Trimming took 3 bases from V and 5 from J; bases not matched to a gene: 8. Germline V gene lookup returns CDR1 SEHNR and CDR2 FQNEAQ (reference sequence). This CDR3 is 15 amino acids long. Filled out from reference TRBV7-9 and TRBJ2-7, the complete variable domain reads DTGVSQNPRHKITKRGQNVTFRCDPISEHNRLYWYRQTLGQGPEFLTYFQNEAQLEKSRLLSDRFSAERPKGSFSTLEIQRTEQGDSAMYLCASSFGQGTSNEQYFGPGTRLTVT.

The chain combines TRBV5-1 with TRBJ2-7; 8 bases match TRBD1. Germline CDR1 SGHRS, CDR2 YFSETQ. The CDR3 is 12 amino acids. Trimming removed 2 bases from V and 6 bases from J; junction bases left unmatched: 1. The CDR3 reads CASSFGTGEQYF. CDR3 coding DNA: TGCGCCAGCAGCTTCGGGACAGGCGAGCAGTACTTC. Looking up the rest from reference TRBV5-1 and TRBJ2-7 gives the full variable domain: KAGVTQTPRYLIKTRGQQVTLSCSPISGHRSVSWYQQTPGQGLQFLFEYFSETQRNKGNFPGRFSGRQFSNSRSEMNVSTLELGDSALYLCASSFGTGEQYFGPGTRLTVT.

The V call is TRBV18, the J call TRBJ1-1; 7 positions match TRBD1. In germline, CDR1 is KGHSH, CDR2 LQKENI. The CDR3 loop spans 15 amino acids. J gave up 4 bases and V 6 bases, and 11 bases lay outside the gene matches. For the CDR3, the DNA is TGTGCCAGCTCCGCAGGACAGGCAAGTACCACTGAAGCTTTCTTT. Its translation is CASSAGQASTTEAFF. The variable domain in full, with the rest retrieved from reference TRBV18 and TRBJ1-1, is NAGVMQNPRHLVRRRGQEARLRCSPMKGHSHVYWYRQLPEEGLKFMVYLQKENIIDESGMPKERFSAEFPKEGPSILRIQQVVRGDSAAYFCASSAGQASTTEAFFGQGTRLTVV.

In its sample, this clone was seen once. This sequence joins TRBV25-1 and TRBJ2-7, with 8 positions matching TRBD2. V was clipped by 7 bases and J by 6 bases; unmatched bases: 11. CDR1 is MGHDK and CDR2 is SYGVNS in the germline V gene. This CDR3 has 14 amino acids. CDR3 DNA: TGTGCCAGCACCGGGAGGGGCGGTGTATCCGAGCAGTACTTC. This encodes CASTGRGGVSEQYF.

The chain uses TRBV28 and TRBJ1-2; D remains unclear. Germline V gives CDR1 MDHEN, CDR2 SYDVKM. Trimming left V 4 bases short and J 2 bases short, with 20 bases between. The CDR3 sequence is 17 residues long. This CDR3 is CASSSPVLARANYGYTF. For the CDR3, the DNA is TGTGCCAGCAGTTCCCCTGTACTGGCGAGGGCCAACTATGGCTACACCTTC.

This chain uses TRBV14 with TRBJ1-2, with 8 bases matching TRBD1. Germline CDR1 is SGHDN and CDR2 is FVKESK. The length of the CDR3 is 14 residues. V dropped 4 bases and J dropped 7; count of bases not matched to a gene: 8. CDR3 residues: CASSLGQGALGYTF. As DNA, the CDR3 is TGTGCCAGCAGCCTTGGACAGGGAGCTCTTGGCTACACCTTC.

The rearrangement links TRBV6-5 to TRBJ2-1, with D possibly matching TRBD1 (6 bases). The germline gives CDR1 MNHEY, CDR2 SVGAGI. Trimming took 2 bases from V and 7 from J, leaving 6 bases between them. CDR3 length: 12 amino acids. CDR3 amino acids: CASSYQGNEQFF. The CDR3 DNA sequence: TGTGCCAGCAGTTACCAGGGGAATGAGCAGTTCTTC.

The chain links TRBV28 to TRBJ1-1; 8 bases align to TRBD1. The ends lost 7 bases at V and 5 bases at J; junction bases unmatched: 9. Germline CDR1 reads MDHEN; CDR2 reads SYDVKM. The CDR3 runs 14 residues. The CDR3 loop is CASNAGGATTEAFF. Here the CDR3 DNA reads TGTGCCAGCAACGCAGGGGGCGCGACGACTGAAGCTTTCTTT.

The chain carries TRBV28 and TRBJ1-5; no firm D call. CDR3 length equals 16 residues. V was shortened by 3 bases and J by 5 bases, with 17 bases between the two germline ends. From germline, CDR1 is MDHEN and CDR2 SYDVKM. The CDR3 sequence is CASSLRGRKTDQPQHF. In DNA form, the CDR3 reads TGTGCCAGCAGTTTGAGAGGGCGGAAAACTGATCAGCCCCAGCATTTT.

This clone occurred once. The gene calls are TRBV5-4 and TRBJ2-7; D is undetermined. Germline assignment: CDR1 SGHNT and CDR2 YYREEE (reference sequence). Between the trimmed V and J ends, which lost 0 bases and 6 bases, there was a span of 10 bases. This CDR3 spans 13 amino acids. The CDR3 region has the DNA TGTGCCAGCAGCTTGGCGGCAGGTACCGAGCAGTACTTC. It is translated as CASSLAAGTEQYF.

The chain is built from TRBV21-1 and TRBJ1-5; the table calls TRBD1, which could not be checked here. TRBV21-1 is shown as a pseudogene. The CDR3 has 18 amino acids. Here the CDR3 reads CASSKDRGQGYSNQPQHF. The CDR3 DNA is TGTGCCAGCAGCAAAGACCGGGGACAGGGGTATAGCAATCAGCCCCAGCATTTT.

The chain combines TRBV7-9 with TRBJ2-1, with TRBD2 identical over 9 bases. V was pared by 0 bases and J by 3 bases, with 6 bases of the junction left unmatched. The CDR3 extends over 17 amino acids. Germline V gene data show CDR1 as SEHNR and CDR2 as FQNEAQ (reference sequence). The CDR3, as DNA: TGTGCCAGCAGCTTAGCAAGACTAGCGGACAACTACAATGAGCAGTTCTTC. Amino acid sequence: CASSLARLADNYNEQFF.

In this sample, this clone turned up once. The V call is TRBV7-2, the J call TRBJ2-5; 7 bases fit TRBD1. Germline V lookup: CDR1 SGHTA, CDR2 FQGNSA. The CDR3 is 15 residues long. J was trimmed by 0 bases and V by 3 bases; bases with no gene match: 4. The CDR3: CASSFYRGHQETQYF. The CDR3 DNA sequence: TGTGCCAGCAGCTTTTACAGGGGCCACCAAGAGACCCAGTACTTC.

In this sample, this clone turned up a few times. This chain joins TRBV29-1 and TRBJ1-1; D unclear. This CDR3 is built from 11 residues. Germline V gives CDR1 SQVTM, CDR2 ANQGSEA. V lost 4 bases to trimming and J lost 10 bases, with 13 bases between them. For the CDR3, the DNA is TGCAGCGTTGTTGGGATTCCAGGAGCTTTCTTT. Amino acids: CSVVGIPGAFF.

This chain uses TRBV7-3 with TRBJ2-2; D call uncertain. Trimming stripped 4 bases from V and 3 bases from J, with 6 bases between. Germline V gene data show CDR1 as SGHTA and CDR2 as FQGTGA. The CDR3 is 13 amino acids. CDR3 sequence: CASSWADTGELFF. CDR3 DNA: TGTGCCAGCAGCTGGGCCGACACCGGGGAGCTGTTTTTT.

The chain links TRBV6-4 to TRBJ2-1, with TRBD2 matching 8 bases. This CDR3 is 12 amino acids long. Germline V gene lookup returns CDR1 MRHNA and CDR2 SNTAGT. V was clipped by 5 bases and J by 7 bases; unmatched bases: 1. CDR3 in DNA: TGTGCCAGCAGTCGGGAGGGAAATGAGCAGTTCTTC. Protein sequence: CASSREGNEQFF.